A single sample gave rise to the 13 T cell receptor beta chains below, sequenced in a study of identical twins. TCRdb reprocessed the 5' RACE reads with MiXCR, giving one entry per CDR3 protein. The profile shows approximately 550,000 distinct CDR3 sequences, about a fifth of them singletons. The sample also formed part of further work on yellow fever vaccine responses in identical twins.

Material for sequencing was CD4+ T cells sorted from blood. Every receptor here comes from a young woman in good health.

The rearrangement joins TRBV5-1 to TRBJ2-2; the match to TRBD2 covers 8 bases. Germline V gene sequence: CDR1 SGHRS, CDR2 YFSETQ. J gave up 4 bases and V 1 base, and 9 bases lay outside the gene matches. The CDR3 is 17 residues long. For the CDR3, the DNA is TGCGCCAGCAGCTTGTTGCAACTAGCGGAGATCACCGGGGAGCTGTTTTTT. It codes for CASSLLQLAEITGELFF. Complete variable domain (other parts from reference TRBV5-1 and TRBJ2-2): KAGVTQTPRYLIKTRGQQVTLSCSPISGHRSVSWYQQTPGQGLQFLFEYFSETQRNKGNFPGRFSGRQFSNSRSEMNVSTLELGDSALYLCASSLLQLAEITGELFFGEGSRLTVL.

The CDR3 sequence is CASSLRGAGRFAQYF. The DNA of the CDR3 is TGTGCCAGCAGTTTAAGGGGCGCAGGGAGGTTCGCGCAGTATTTT. The chain couples TRBV28 to TRBJ2-3; possibly TRBD2 for D (6 bases). Germline CDR1 reads MDHEN; CDR2 reads SYDVKM. V was cut by 2 bases and J by 10 bases, with 19 bases left in between. The CDR3 totals 15 residues.

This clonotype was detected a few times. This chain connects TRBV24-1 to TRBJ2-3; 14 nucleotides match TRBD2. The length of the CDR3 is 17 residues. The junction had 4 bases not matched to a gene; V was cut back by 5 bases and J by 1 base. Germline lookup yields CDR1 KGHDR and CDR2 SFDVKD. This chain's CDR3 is CATSGLAGGPGTDTQYF. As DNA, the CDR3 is TGTGCCACCAGTGGACTAGCGGGAGGGCCTGGCACAGATACGCAGTATTTT.

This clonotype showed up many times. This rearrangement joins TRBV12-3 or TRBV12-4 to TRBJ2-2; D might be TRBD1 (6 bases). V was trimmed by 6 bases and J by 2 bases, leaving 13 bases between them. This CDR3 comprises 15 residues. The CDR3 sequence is CASRNSGVNTGELFF. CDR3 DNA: TGTGCCAGCAGGAATTCAGGGGTCAACACCGGGGAGCTGTTTTTT.

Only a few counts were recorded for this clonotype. Here the CDR3 reads CSAKGEYNEQFF. The CDR3, as DNA: TGCAGTGCTAAAGGCGAGTACAATGAGCAGTTCTTC. The gene calls are TRBV20-1 and TRBJ2-1, with unresolved D. The germline V gene has CDR1 DFQATT and CDR2 SNEGSKA (reference sequence). The length of the CDR3 is 12 residues. V gave up 4 bases and J gave up 4 bases, with 8 bases separating them.

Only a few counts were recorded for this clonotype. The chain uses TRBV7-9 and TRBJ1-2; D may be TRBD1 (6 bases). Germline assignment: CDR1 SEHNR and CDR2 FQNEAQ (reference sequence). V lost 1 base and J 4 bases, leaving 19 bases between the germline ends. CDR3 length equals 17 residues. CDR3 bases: TGTGCCAGCAGCTTAGGGGGGGGACAACGGATCTCCTATGGCTACACCTTC. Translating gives CASSLGGGQRISYGYTF.

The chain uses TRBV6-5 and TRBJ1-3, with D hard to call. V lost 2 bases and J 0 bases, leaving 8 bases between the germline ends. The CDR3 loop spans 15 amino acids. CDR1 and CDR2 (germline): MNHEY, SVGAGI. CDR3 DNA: TGTGCCAGCAGTTACGCCGTCGGCTCTGGAAACACCATATATTTT. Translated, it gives CASSYAVGSGNTIYF.

CDR3 residues: CASSSWTSGGTTDTQYF. CDR3 nucleotide sequence: TGTGCCAGCAGTTCTTGGACTAGCGGGGGGACTACAGATACGCAGTATTTT. J is TRBJ2-3 and V is TRBV7-6; 14 positions match TRBD2. The CDR3 sequence is 17 residues long. Losses at the gene ends were 6 bases for V and 3 bases for J; bases not matched to a gene: 8. Germline V lookup: CDR1 SGHVS, CDR2 FNYEAQ. Complete variable domain (other parts from reference TRBV7-6 and TRBJ2-3): GAGVSQSPRYKVTKRGQDVALRCDPISGHVSLYWYRQALGQGPEFLTYFNYEAQQDKSGLPNDRFSAERPEGSISTLTIQRTEQRDSAMYRCASSSWTSGGTTDTQYFGPGTRLTVL.

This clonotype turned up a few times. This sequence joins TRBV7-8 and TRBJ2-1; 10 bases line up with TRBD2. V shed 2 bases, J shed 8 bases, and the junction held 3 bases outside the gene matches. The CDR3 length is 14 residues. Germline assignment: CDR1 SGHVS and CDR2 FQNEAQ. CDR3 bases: TGTGCCAGCAGCTTACTAGCGGGAGTTCATGAGCAGTTCTTC. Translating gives CASSLLAGVHEQFF.

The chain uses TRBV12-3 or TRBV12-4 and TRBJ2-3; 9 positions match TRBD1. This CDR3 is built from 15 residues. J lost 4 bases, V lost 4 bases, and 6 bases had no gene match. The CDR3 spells CASSYRGHLPDTQYF. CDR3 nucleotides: TGTGCCAGCAGTTACAGGGGGCATCTCCCAGATACGCAGTATTTT.

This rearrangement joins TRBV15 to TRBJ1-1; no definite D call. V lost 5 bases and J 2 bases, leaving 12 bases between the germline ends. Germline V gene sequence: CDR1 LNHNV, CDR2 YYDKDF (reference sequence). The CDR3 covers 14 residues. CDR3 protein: CATSARPINTEAFF. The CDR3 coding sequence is TGTGCCACCAGCGCAAGACCAATCAACACTGAAGCTTTCTTT. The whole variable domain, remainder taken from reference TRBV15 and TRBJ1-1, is DAMVIQNPRYQVTQFGKPVTLSCSQTLNHNVMYWYQQKSSQAPKLLFHYYDKDFNNEADTPDNFQSRRPNTSFCFLDIRSPGLGDTAMYLCATSARPINTEAFFGQGTRLTVV.

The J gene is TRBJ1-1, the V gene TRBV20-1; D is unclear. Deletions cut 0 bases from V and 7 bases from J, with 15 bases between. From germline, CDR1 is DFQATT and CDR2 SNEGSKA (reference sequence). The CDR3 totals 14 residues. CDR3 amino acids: CSARDSWRSDEAFF. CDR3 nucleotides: TGCAGTGCTAGAGATAGTTGGAGGTCAGATGAAGCTTTCTTT.

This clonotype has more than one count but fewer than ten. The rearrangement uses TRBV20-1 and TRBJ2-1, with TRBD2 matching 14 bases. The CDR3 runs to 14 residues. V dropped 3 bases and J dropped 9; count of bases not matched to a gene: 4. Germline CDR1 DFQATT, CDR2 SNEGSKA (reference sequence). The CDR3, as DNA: TGCAGTGCTAGGGAGGGACTAGCGGGAGTTGAGCAGTTCTTC. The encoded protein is CSAREGLAGVEQFF.